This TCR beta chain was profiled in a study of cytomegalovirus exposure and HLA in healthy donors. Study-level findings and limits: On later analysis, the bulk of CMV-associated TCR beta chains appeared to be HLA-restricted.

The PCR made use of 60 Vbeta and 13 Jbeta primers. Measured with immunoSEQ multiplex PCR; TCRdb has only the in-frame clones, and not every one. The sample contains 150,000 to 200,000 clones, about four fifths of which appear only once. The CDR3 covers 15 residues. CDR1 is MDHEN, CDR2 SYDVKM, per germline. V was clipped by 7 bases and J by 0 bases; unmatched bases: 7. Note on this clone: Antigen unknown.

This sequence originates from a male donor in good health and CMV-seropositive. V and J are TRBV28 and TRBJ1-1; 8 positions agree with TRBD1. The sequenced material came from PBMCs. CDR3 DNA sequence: TGTGCCAGCACCAAACAGGGGGGGATGAACACTGAAGCTTTCTTT. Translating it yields CASTKQGGMNTEAFF. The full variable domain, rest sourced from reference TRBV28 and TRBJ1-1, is DVKVTQSSRYLVKRTGEKVFLECVQDMDHENMFWYRQDPGLGLRLIYFSYDVKMKEKGDIPEGYSVSREKKERFSLILESASTNQTSMYLCASTKQGGMNTEAFFGQGTRLTVV.